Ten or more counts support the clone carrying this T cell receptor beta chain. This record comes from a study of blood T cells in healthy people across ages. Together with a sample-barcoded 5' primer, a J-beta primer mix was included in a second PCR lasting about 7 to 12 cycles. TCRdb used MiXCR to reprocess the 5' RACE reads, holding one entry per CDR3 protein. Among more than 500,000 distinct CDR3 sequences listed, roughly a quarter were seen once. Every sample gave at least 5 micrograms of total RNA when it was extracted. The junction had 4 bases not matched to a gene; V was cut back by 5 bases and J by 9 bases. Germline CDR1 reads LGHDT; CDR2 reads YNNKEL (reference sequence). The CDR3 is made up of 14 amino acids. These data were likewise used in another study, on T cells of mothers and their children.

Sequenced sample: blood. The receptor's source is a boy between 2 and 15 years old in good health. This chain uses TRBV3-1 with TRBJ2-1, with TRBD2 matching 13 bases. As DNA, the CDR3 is TGTGCCAGCAGCGTGGGACTAGCGGGGTTTGAGCAGTTCTTC. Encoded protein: CASSVGLAGFEQFF.